The present TCR beta chain was sequenced within a study of technical replicates of blood from several donors. Sequencing used immunoSEQ multiplex PCR; TCRdb keeps in-frame clones, though not all of them. The sample gives tens of thousands of clones, 92% of which show up once; 0.27% is in the top ten. The CDR3 runs 13 residues. Trimming removed 10 bases from V and 3 bases from J, with 15 bases in between. The germline V gene has CDR1 MNHNS and CDR2 SASEGT. Sequencing was done on a sample of T cells isolated from PBMCs. The V and J genes are TRBV6-1 and TRBJ2-5; a possible D gene is TRBD2 (5 bases). This sequence was found in a human donor in good health. The CDR3 sequence: CATSLIGEETQYF. CDR3 sequence (DNA): TGTGCCACCTCTCTTATCGGGGAAGAGACCCAGTACTTC.